The subject of this entry is one T cell receptor beta chain. The source of the sample is a study of cytomegalovirus exposure and HLA in healthy donors. PCR was performed using 60 Vbeta and 13 Jbeta primers. Measured with immunoSEQ multiplex PCR; TCRdb has only the in-frame clones, and not every one. The table lists 45,000 to 70,000 clones, 70% to 85% of them singletons. The receptor was derived from a man aged 45-65 years in good health and CMV-seronegative. Sequencing was done on a sample of PBMCs.

The chain's CDR3 is CAEVGTANTGELFF. The CDR3 DNA reads as TGCGCAGAGGTAGGAACCGCGAACACCGGGGAGCTGTTTTTT. The V call is TRBV4-1, the J call TRBJ2-2; no reliable D call. The CDR3 loop spans 14 amino acids. CDR1 MGHRA and CDR2 YSYEKL come from the germline V gene.